What follows are 2 T cell receptor beta chains derived from one specimen sequenced in a study of cytomegalovirus exposure and HLA in healthy donors. The PCR made use of 60 Vbeta and 13 Jbeta primers. TCRdb's table, derived via immunoSEQ multiplex PCR, lists solely in-frame clones and lacks some. The table shows fewer than 150,000 clones, with approximately 83% occurring only once. Sequencing was done on a sample of PBMCs. These receptors were obtained from a man aged 40-49 years in good health and CMV-seropositive.

The chain uses TRBV27 and TRBJ2-1; the match to TRBD2 covers 7 bases. After removal of 8 bases from V and 3 bases from J, the junction contained 1 base not matched to a gene. Germline V gene lookup returns CDR1 MNHEY and CDR2 SMNVEV (reference sequence). This CDR3 region has 12 residues. The CDR3 spells CASGDYYNEQFF. The CDR3, as DNA: TGTGCCAGCGGGGACTACTACAATGAGCAGTTCTTC.

This clone was counted a single time. The chain carries TRBV5-1 and TRBJ1-5; possibly TRBD1 for D (6 bases). With 2 bases removed from V and 7 bases from J, the gap between germline ends came to 10 bases. This CDR3 has 13 amino acids. Germline V lookup: CDR1 SGHRS, CDR2 YFSETQ. CDR3 nucleotides: TGCGCCAGCAGCTTACAGGGAAACCAGCCCCAGCATTTT. Its translation is CASSLQGNQPQHF. Using reference TRBV5-1 and TRBJ1-5 for the parts outside the CDR3, the full variable domain is KAGVTQTPRYLIKTRGQQVTLSCSPISGHRSVSWYQQTPGQGLQFLFEYFSETQRNKGNFPGRFSGRQFSNSRSEMNVSTLELGDSALYLCASSLQGNQPQHFGDGTRLSIL.